This T cell receptor beta chain was obtained from a study of a mutant IDH1 vaccine in newly diagnosed glioma. Concerning this clone: Its antigen is as yet unknown.

Germline loops: CDR1 SEHNR, CDR2 FQNEAQ (reference sequence). Trimming shortened V by 0 bases and J by 4 bases, and 9 bases separated the two germline ends. The CDR3 consists of 14 residues. As for time point: week 11, during vaccination. Doses of 300 ug of mutant IDH1 20-mer peptide were given with topical imiquimod. Patients carried new grade 3 or 4 IDH1-mutant astrocytomas lacking nuclear ATRX. Sequenced by immunoSEQ multiplex PCR; TCRdb stores in-frame clones only, minus some. The sample consists of some 130,000 clones, around three quarters of them appearing once. The chain carries TRBV7-9 and TRBJ1-1, with D hard to call. This specimen was PBMCs, taken from a glioma patient whose treatment included an IDH1 peptide vaccine. The receptor's source is a man aged 40-49 years with glioma. The CDR3 here is CASSLAEVSTEAFF. CDR3 DNA sequence: TGTGCCAGCAGCTTAGCAGAGGTCAGCACTGAAGCTTTCTTT.